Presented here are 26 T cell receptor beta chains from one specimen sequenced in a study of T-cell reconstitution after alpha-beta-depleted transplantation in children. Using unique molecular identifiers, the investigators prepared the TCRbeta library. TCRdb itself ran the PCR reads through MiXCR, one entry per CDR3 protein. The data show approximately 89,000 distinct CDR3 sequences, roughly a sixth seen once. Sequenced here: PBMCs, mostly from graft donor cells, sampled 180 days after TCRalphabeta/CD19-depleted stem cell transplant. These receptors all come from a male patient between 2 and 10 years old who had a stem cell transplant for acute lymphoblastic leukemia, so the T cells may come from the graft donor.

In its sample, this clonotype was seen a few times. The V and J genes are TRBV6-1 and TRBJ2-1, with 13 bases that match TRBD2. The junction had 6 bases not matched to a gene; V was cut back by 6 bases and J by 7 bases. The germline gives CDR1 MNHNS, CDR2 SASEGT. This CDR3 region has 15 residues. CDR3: CASSRTSGSRNEQFF. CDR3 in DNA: TGTGCCAGCAGCCGGACTAGCGGGAGTCGTAATGAGCAGTTCTTC.

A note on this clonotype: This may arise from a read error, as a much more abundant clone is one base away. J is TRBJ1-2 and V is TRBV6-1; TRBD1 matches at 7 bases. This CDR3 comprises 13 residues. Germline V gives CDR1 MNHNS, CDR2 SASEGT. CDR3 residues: CSSSEEGARGYTF. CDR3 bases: TGTTCCAGCAGTGAAGAGGGGGCGAGGGGCTACACCTTC.

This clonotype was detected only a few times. CDR3 amino acids: CSARNPRGEQPQHF. CDR3 coding DNA: TGCAGTGCTAGAAATCCCCGGGGGGAGCAGCCCCAGCATTTT. This chain connects TRBV20-1 to TRBJ1-5, with a tentative D call TRBD1 (5 bases). V was cut by 2 bases and J by 7 bases, with 15 bases left in between. CDR3 length equals 14 residues. The germline gives CDR1 DFQATT, CDR2 SNEGSKA (reference sequence).

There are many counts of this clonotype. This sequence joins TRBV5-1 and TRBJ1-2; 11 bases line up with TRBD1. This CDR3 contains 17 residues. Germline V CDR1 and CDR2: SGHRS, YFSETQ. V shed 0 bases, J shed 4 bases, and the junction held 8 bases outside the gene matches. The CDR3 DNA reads TGCGCCAGCAGCTTGGGGACAGGGGGCTTAGGTTCCTATGGCTACACCTTC. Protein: CASSLGTGGLGSYGYTF. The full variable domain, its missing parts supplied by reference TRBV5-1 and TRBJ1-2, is KAGVTQTPRYLIKTRGQQVTLSCSPISGHRSVSWYQQTPGQGLQFLFEYFSETQRNKGNFPGRFSGRQFSNSRSEMNVSTLELGDSALYLCASSLGTGGLGSYGYTFGSGTRLTVV.

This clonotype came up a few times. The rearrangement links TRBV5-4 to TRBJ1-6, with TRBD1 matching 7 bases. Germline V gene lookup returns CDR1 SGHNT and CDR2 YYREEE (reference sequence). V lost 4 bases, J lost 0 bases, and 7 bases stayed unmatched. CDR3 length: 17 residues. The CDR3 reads CASSGEQGSSYNSPLHF. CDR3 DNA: TGTGCCAGCAGCGGGGAACAGGGGAGCTCCTATAATTCACCCCTCCACTTT.

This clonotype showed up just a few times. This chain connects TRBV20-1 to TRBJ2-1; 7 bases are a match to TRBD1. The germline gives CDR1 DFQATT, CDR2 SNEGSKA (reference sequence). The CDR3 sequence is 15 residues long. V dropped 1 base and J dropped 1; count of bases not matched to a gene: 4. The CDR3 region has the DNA TGCAGTGCTAGAGGGGAGACAGGGTCCTACAATGAGCAGTTCTTC. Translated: CSARGETGSYNEQFF.

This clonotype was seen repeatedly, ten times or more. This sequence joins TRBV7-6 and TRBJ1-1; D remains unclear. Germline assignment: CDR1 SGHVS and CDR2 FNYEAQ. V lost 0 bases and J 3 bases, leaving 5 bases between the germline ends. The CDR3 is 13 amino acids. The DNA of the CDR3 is TGTGCCAGCAGCTTAGCCGATTACACTGAAGCTTTCTTT. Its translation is CASSLADYTEAFF.

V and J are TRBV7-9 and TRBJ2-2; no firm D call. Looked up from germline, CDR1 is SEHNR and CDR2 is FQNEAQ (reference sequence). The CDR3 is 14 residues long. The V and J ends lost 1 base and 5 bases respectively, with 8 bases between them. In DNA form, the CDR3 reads TGTGCCAGCAGCTTAGAAGGTCGGACCGGGGAGCTGTTTTTT. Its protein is CASSLEGRTGELFF. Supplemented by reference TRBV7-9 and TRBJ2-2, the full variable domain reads DTGVSQNPRHKITKRGQNVTFRCDPISEHNRLYWYRQTLGQGPEFLTYFQNEAQLEKSRLLSDRFSAERPKGSFSTLEIQRTEQGDSAMYLCASSLEGRTGELFFGEGSRLTVL.

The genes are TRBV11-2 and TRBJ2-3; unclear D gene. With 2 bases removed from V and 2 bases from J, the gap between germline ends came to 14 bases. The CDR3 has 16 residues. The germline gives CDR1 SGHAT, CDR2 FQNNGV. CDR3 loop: CASSLRLAHPTDTQYF. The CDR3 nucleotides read TGTGCCAGCAGCTTAAGGTTGGCACACCCCACAGATACGCAGTATTTT.

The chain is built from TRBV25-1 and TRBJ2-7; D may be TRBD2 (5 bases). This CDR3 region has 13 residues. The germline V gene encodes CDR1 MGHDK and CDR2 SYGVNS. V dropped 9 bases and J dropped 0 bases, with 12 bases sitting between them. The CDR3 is CASQRAASYEQYF. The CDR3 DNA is TGTGCCAGTCAGAGGGCAGCCTCCTACGAGCAGTACTTC.

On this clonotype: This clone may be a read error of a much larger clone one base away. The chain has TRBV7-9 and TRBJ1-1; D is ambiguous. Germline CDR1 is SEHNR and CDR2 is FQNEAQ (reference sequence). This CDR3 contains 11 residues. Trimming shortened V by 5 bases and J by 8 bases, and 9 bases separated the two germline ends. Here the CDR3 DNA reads TGTGCCAGCAGCCCCACCGAAGAAGCTTTCTTT. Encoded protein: CASSPTEEAFF.

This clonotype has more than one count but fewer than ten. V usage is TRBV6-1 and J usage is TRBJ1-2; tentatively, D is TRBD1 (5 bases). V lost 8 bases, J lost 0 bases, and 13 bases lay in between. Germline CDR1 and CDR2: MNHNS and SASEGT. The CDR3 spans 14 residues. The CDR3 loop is CASSRGLANYGYTF. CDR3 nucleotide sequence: TGTGCCAGCTCGAGGGGATTAGCTAACTATGGCTACACCTTC.

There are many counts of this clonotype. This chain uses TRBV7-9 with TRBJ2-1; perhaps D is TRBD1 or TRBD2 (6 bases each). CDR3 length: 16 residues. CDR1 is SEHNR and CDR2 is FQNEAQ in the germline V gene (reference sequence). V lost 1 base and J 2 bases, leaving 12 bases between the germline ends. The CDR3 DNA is TGTGCCAGCAGCTTAGTTGGCCGGGGGCCCTACAATGAGCAGTTCTTC. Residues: CASSLVGRGPYNEQFF.

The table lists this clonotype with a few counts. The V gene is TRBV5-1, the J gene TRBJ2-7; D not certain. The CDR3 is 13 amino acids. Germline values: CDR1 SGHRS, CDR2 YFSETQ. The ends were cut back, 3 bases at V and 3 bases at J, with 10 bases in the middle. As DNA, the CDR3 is TGCGCCAGCAGCTGGCTCACAAGCTACGAGCAGTACTTC. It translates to CASSWLTSYEQYF.

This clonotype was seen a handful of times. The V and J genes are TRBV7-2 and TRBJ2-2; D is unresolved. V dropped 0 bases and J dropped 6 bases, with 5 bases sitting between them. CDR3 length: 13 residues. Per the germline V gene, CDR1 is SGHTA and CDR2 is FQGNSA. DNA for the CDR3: TGTGCCAGCAGCTTAGCGTGGGCCGGGGAGCTGTTTTTT. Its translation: CASSLAWAGELFF.

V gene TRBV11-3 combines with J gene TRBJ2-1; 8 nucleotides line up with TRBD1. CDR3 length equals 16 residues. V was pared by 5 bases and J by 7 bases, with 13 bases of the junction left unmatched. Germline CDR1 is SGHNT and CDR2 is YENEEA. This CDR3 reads CASSPTDRAEANEQFF. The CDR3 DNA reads TGTGCCAGCAGCCCGACGGACAGGGCCGAGGCGAATGAGCAGTTCTTC.

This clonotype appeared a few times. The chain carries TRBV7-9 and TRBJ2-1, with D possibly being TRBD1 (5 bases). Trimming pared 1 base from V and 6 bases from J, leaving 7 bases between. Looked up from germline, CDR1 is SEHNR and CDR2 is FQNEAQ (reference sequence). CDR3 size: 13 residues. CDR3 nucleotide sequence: TGTGCCAGCAGCTTAGTAGGGGTCAATGAGCAGTTCTTC. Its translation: CASSLVGVNEQFF.

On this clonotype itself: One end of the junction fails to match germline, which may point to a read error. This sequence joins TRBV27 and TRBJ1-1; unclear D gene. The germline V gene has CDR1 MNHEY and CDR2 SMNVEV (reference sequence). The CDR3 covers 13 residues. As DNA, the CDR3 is TGTGCCTGCAGTTTATTACAGAACACTGAAGCTTTCTTT. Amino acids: CACSLLQNTEAFF.

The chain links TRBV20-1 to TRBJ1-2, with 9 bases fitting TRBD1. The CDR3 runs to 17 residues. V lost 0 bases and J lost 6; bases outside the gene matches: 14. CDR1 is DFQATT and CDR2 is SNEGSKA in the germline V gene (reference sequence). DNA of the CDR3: TGCAGTGCTAGAGACCCCGGTTCCCACAGGGGGCGGAATGGCTACACCTTC. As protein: CSARDPGSHRGRNGYTF.

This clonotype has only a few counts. The CDR3 DNA sequence: TGTGCCAGCAGCCAAGGCCCCGTAGCGGGGGGGAATGAGCAGTTCTTC. Translated: CASSQGPVAGGNEQFF. The V and J genes are TRBV4-2 and TRBJ2-1, with 11 nucleotides matching TRBD2. This CDR3 is 16 amino acids long. Germline assignment: CDR1 LGHNA and CDR2 YNFKEQ. J was trimmed by 7 bases and V by 1 base; bases with no gene match: 6.

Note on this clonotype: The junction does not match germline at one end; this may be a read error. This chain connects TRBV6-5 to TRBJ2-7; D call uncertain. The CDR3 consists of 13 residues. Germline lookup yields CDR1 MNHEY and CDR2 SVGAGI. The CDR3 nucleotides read TGTGCCAGCAGTTACAGGAGCTCCTACGAGCAGTCCTTC. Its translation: CASSYRSSYEQSF.

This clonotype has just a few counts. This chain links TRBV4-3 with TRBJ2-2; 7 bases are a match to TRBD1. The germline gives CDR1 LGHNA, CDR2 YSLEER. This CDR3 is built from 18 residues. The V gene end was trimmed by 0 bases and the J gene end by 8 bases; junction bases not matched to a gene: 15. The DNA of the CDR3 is TGCGCCAGCAGCCAAGATCGATTCGGGCAGGGGGTTTCAGGGGAGCTGTTTTTT. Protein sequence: CASSQDRFGQGVSGELFF.

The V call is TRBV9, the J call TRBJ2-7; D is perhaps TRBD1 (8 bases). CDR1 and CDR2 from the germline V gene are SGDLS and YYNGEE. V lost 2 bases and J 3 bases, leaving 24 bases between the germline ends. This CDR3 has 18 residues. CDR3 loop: CASSVGISGRDRFYEQYF. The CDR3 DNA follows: TGTGCCAGCAGCGTTGGGATATCGGGGAGGGACAGGTTCTACGAGCAGTACTTC.

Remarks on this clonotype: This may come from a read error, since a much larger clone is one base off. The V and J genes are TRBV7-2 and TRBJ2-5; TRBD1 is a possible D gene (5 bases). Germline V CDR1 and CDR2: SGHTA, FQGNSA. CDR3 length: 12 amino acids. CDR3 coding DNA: TGTGCCAGCAGCCCAGGGCCAGAGACCCGGTACTTC. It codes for CASSPGPETRYF.

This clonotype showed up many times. CDR3 nucleotide sequence: TGTGCCAGCAGTTCCCCCGGGGGCAGTACAGATACGCAGTATTTT. Protein sequence: CASSSPGGSTDTQYF. The chain links TRBV27 to TRBJ2-3; tentatively, D is TRBD1 or TRBD2 (6 bases each). Trimming pared 4 bases from V and 3 bases from J, leaving 14 bases between. Germline V gives CDR1 MNHEY, CDR2 SMNVEV (reference sequence). The CDR3 consists of 15 residues.

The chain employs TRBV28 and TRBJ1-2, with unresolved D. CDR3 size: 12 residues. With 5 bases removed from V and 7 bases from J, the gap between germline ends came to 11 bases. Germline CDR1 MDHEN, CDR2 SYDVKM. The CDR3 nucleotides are TGTGCCAGCAGTCCCCTCGGAGGTGGCTACACCTTC. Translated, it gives CASSPLGGGYTF.